This TCR beta chain was recovered during a study of cytomegalovirus exposure and HLA in healthy donors. Trimming cost V 0 bases and J 3 bases, with 15 bases left between them. The CDR3 totals 16 residues. Germline V gives CDR1 MGHRA, CDR2 YSYEKL. In the PCR, 60 Vbeta and 13 Jbeta primers were used. Clones were read by immunoSEQ multiplex PCR, and TCRdb kept only the in-frame ones, dropping some. The sample lists under 200,000 clones, over 80% seen once, with roughly 1.6% in the top ten. Regarding this clone: Its antigen remains unknown. Distinct nucleotide sequences in the sample also encode this CDR3.

As for the donors, each was a healthy bone marrow donor. Though nominally healthy at sampling, donors likely had unrecorded immune exposures. Study-wide results and caveats: According to a later analysis, most TCR beta chains associated with CMV appeared HLA-restricted. Presence/absence analyses took donor sequencing depth as roughly uniform.

The chain carries TRBV4-1 and TRBJ2-7, with a tentative D call TRBD1 (6 bases). This receptor was obtained from a girl aged 5-17 years in good health and CMV-seropositive. The sample consisted of PBMCs. CDR3 loop: CASSQDKMQGHYEQYF. DNA of the CDR3: TGCGCCAGCAGCCAAGATAAAATGCAGGGACACTACGAGCAGTACTTC.